This TCR beta chain was documented in a study of human T cells and chemical hapten exposure. For the study at large: Diphenylcyclopropenone was administered weekly to the scalp of patients throughout the roughly 24-week study.

Sample time point: pre-sensitization, week 0. The treatment is: therapeutic diphenylcyclopropenone sensitization with weekly scalp DPC. This clonotype has at least ten counts. The antigen is undetermined. Study-wide findings and caveats: Expanded TCRs clustered into significantly more large CDR3 similarity groups than controls, the analysis revealed.

In the original analysis: Sequenced samples showed a median of approximately 100,000 TCRs each, with counts running from around 25,000 to 690,000. MiXCR, applied by TCRdb to the RACE reads, yields one record per CDR3 protein. TCRdb's processing, not the authors' own work, is the source of the V and J calls. The sample consists of 300,000 to 450,000 distinct CDR3 sequences, 4.5% to 6% of them appearing once. The V end lost 3 bases, the J end lost 6 bases, and 12 bases lay between the germline ends. This CDR3 has 14 amino acids. Germline values: CDR1 SGHTA, CDR2 FQGNSA. The chain links TRBV7-2 to TRBJ1-5; a possible D gene is TRBD1 (5 bases). The receptor was derived from a woman aged 50 to 60 with alopecia areata. Some clones in this sample may be carry-over from other donors' samples. Here the sequenced sample was whole blood, taken in connection with sensitization to the hapten diphenylcyclopropenone (DPC). The CDR3 sequence is CASSFTGGTQPQHF. CDR3 in DNA: TGTGCCAGCAGCTTCACAGGAGGTACTCAGCCCCAGCATTTT.